The next 12 T cell receptor beta chains were all read from a single sample in a study of CD8+ T cells in alopecia areata (dated by TCRdb to the late 2010s). Library generation was performed with the immunoSEQ multiplex PCR assay. RNA was extracted from all samples and reverse transcribed into cDNA as template for TCR sequencing. Imported from immuneACCESS, the table was reduced by TCRdb to in-frame sequences with V and J called. These copies leave out some clones; in studies compared against another copy, an unresolved V gene accounts for under half, and the cause of the remainder is not known. For this sample there are 150,000 to 200,000 clones; 45% to 60% appear just once. 4.5% to 5% of the sample belongs to the ten largest clones. Sequencing was done on a sample of CD4+ T cells sorted from blood. All receptors derive from a human donor in good health.

The CDR3 nucleotides read TGTGCCAGCAGCAAGTCTAATGAGCAGTTCTTC. Translated: CASSKSNEQFF. The chain carries TRBV11-2 and TRBJ2-1; the D is unclear. The CDR3 extends over 11 amino acids. Germline values: CDR1 SGHAT, CDR2 FQNNGV. Trimming removed 5 bases at V and 7 bases at J, with 6 bases between.

The genes are TRBV19 and TRBJ1-5; D ambiguous. Germline V gene lookup returns CDR1 LNHDA and CDR2 SQIVND (reference sequence). The CDR3 runs to 13 residues. Trimming took off 6 bases at V and 7 bases at J, with 13 bases between the two ends. CDR3 amino acids: CASRDFPIQPQHF. Written as DNA, the CDR3 is TGTGCCAGTAGGGACTTCCCGATCCAGCCCCAGCATTTT.

A few counts support this clone. The rearrangement joins TRBV5-4 to TRBJ2-5; the D call may be TRBD1 or TRBD2 (5 bases each). Trimming removed 3 bases at V and 4 bases at J, with 16 bases between. This CDR3 spans 15 amino acids. CDR1 is SGHNT and CDR2 is YYREEE in the germline V gene (reference sequence). The CDR3 DNA reads as TGTGCCAGCAGCTCCCGGTTTGGGACCGGAGAGACCCAGTACTTC. Its translation is CASSSRFGTGETQYF.

This clone was detected a few times. This chain links TRBV29-1 with TRBJ2-2; no reliable D call. Between the trimmed V and J ends, which lost 7 bases and 0 bases, there was a span of 9 bases. Per the germline V gene, CDR1 is SQVTM and CDR2 is ANQGSEA. CDR3 size: 13 residues. CDR3 sequence: CSADVSNTGELFF. The CDR3 DNA sequence: TGCAGCGCGGACGTCTCGAACACCGGGGAGCTGTTTTTT.

The CDR3 bases are TGTGCCAGCAGCTTAGATCTACTGCGTTACGAGCAGTACTTC. It specifies CASSLDLLRYEQYF. The V and J genes are TRBV7-9 and TRBJ2-7, with D unresolved. CDR1 is SEHNR, CDR2 FQNEAQ, per germline (reference sequence). The length of the CDR3 is 14 residues. V shed 1 base and J shed 4 bases, with 11 bases lying between them. The full variable domain, with the rest looked up from reference TRBV7-9 and TRBJ2-7, is DTGVSQNPRHKITKRGQNVTFRCDPISEHNRLYWYRQTLGQGPEFLTYFQNEAQLEKSRLLSDRFSAERPKGSFSTLEIQRTEQGDSAMYLCASSLDLLRYEQYFGPGTRLTVT.

This chain joins TRBV6-5 and TRBJ2-2; D remains ambiguous. The germline V gene has CDR1 MNHEY and CDR2 SVGAGI. V lost 0 bases and J lost 7, with 6 bases in between. This CDR3 has 13 amino acids. CDR3 nucleotides: TGTGCCAGCAGTTACTCAGGGAACGGGGAGCTGTTTTTT. Translating gives CASSYSGNGELFF.

The chain combines TRBV30 with TRBJ1-2; 8 bases agree with TRBD1. The V segment lost 4 bases and the J segment 8 bases; nucleotides outside the gene matches: 6. The CDR3 sequence is 12 residues long. Germline loops: CDR1 GTSNPN, CDR2 SVGIG (reference sequence). CDR3 region: CAWTQGARGYTF. As DNA, the CDR3 is TGTGCCTGGACGCAGGGGGCGCGGGGCTACACCTTC.

This chain connects TRBV2 to TRBJ1-5; D remains unclear. The CDR3 is 15 amino acids. Trimming pared 7 bases from V and 3 bases from J, leaving 16 bases between. Germline V CDR1 and CDR2: SNHLY, FYNNEI. CDR3 sequence (DNA): TGTGCCAGCACGGCGTCACCGGGCTTCAATCAGCCCCAGCATTTT. Its protein is CASTASPGFNQPQHF.

The chain carries TRBV29-1 and TRBJ1-5; 8 nucleotides match TRBD1. The trim removed 6 bases at V and 4 bases at J, leaving 5 bases unmatched. Per germline, CDR1 SQVTM and CDR2 ANQGSEA. This CDR3 contains 13 residues. CDR3 coding DNA: TGCAGCGTGGGGACAGGTTTTAATCAGCCCCAGCATTTT. Translation gives CSVGTGFNQPQHF.

This clone was detected a few times. In DNA, the CDR3 is TGCAGCGTTGAGGAGGGCCTCAATCAGCCCCAGCATTTT. This sequence encodes CSVEEGLNQPQHF. The chain couples TRBV29-1 to TRBJ1-5; D gene ambiguous. The CDR3 has 13 residues. CDR1 SQVTM and CDR2 ANQGSEA come from the germline V gene. Trimming shortened V by 3 bases and J by 3 bases, and 9 bases separated the two germline ends.

The rearrangement uses TRBV4-1 and TRBJ1-5; D ambiguous. From germline, CDR1 is MGHRA and CDR2 YSYEKL. The CDR3 extends over 16 amino acids. Trimming shortened V by 0 bases and J by 2 bases, and 11 bases separated the two germline ends. The CDR3 region is CASSQDPRGGNQPQHF. For the CDR3, the DNA is TGCGCCAGCAGCCAAGACCCTCGAGGTGGCAATCAGCCCCAGCATTTT.

The rearrangement joins TRBV7-3 to TRBJ2-3, with no clear D. The CDR3 runs to 15 residues. V lost 0 bases and J lost 6, with 13 bases in between. Germline loops: CDR1 SGHTA, CDR2 FQGTGA. This CDR3 reads CASSLTHSRWDTQYF. The CDR3 nucleotides read TGTGCCAGCAGCTTAACTCACTCCAGATGGGATACGCAGTATTTT.